The 11 T cell receptor beta chains below were found in one sample sequenced in a study of cytotoxic CD8 clonotypes in ibrutinib-treated CLL. Method: immunoSEQ multiplex PCR; TCRdb's copy keeps in-frame clones and lacks some. Here the sample spans hundreds of thousands of clones, roughly 70% being singletons. The input for sequencing was PBMCs, taken after 24 months of ibrutinib treatment. Receptor source: a human donor with chronic lymphocytic leukemia.

The V gene is TRBV6-6, the J gene TRBJ2-7; 13 bases align to TRBD2. The J segment lost 2 bases and the V segment lost 4 bases, leaving 5 bases of the junction unmatched. The CDR3 contains 16 residues. Germline V gene data show CDR1 as MNHNY and CDR2 as SVGAGI (reference sequence). CDR3 in DNA: TGTGCCAGCAGTTTCGGACTAGCGGGAGCCCCCTACGAGCAGTACTTC. Amino acids: CASSFGLAGAPYEQYF.

This chain links TRBV6-6 with TRBJ2-2; D may be TRBD2 (5 bases). The V and J ends lost 0 bases and 8 bases respectively, with 16 bases between them. This CDR3 has 16 amino acids. Germline lookup yields CDR1 MNHNY and CDR2 SVGAGI (reference sequence). The CDR3 loop reads CASSYSRVSVWGELFF. As DNA, the CDR3 is TGTGCCAGCAGTTACTCGAGGGTGTCAGTCTGGGGGGAGCTGTTTTTT.

The V call is TRBV19, the J call TRBJ2-3; D is perhaps TRBD1 (6 bases). Germline CDR1 reads LNHDA; CDR2 reads SQIVND (reference sequence). This CDR3 region has 16 residues. Trimming removed 5 bases at V and 0 bases at J, with 15 bases between. The CDR3 loop is CASSPLPGQSTDTQYF. CDR3 bases: TGTGCCAGTAGTCCCCTACCGGGACAAAGCACAGATACGCAGTATTTT.

V is TRBV28 and J is TRBJ2-7; TRBD2 might be the D (5 bases). V shed 8 bases and J shed 3 bases, with 11 bases lying between them. From germline, CDR1 is MDHEN and CDR2 SYDVKM. The CDR3 contains 12 residues. The CDR3, as DNA: TGTGCCAGCGGGAGATCAGGCTACGAGCAGTACTTC. This sequence encodes CASGRSGYEQYF.

The chain joins TRBV6-5 to TRBJ1-3; TRBD1 matches at 7 bases. The length of the CDR3 is 15 residues. V gave up 6 bases and J gave up 2 bases; unmatched junction bases: 7. The germline gives CDR1 MNHEY, CDR2 SVGAGI. CDR3 sequence (DNA): TGTGCCAGCAGCAGTGGGACAGACGCTGGAAACACCATATATTTT. Translated: CASSSGTDAGNTIYF.

This rearrangement joins TRBV29-1 to TRBJ1-4, with D uncertain. This CDR3 has 14 amino acids. Germline V gives CDR1 SQVTM, CDR2 ANQGSEA. Trimming cost V 6 bases and J 0 bases, with 11 bases left between them. Here the CDR3 DNA reads TGCAGCGTCACCCCGTTTGCAACTAATGAAAAACTGTTTTTT. Translation: CSVTPFATNEKLFF.

The chain is built from TRBV2 and TRBJ2-7; a weak D match, TRBD2 (6 bases). V shed 4 bases and J shed 1 base, with 8 bases lying between them. From germline, CDR1 is SNHLY and CDR2 FYNNEI. The CDR3 has 13 amino acids. The CDR3 protein is CASSVRESYEQYF. The CDR3 DNA is TGTGCCAGCAGTGTTCGGGAGTCCTACGAGCAGTACTTC.

This rearrangement joins TRBV7-8 to TRBJ2-1; D is possibly TRBD2 (5 bases). CDR3 length: 12 residues. The V gene's germline CDR1 is SGHVS and CDR2 FQNEAQ. Trimming shortened V by 5 bases and J by 5 bases, and 7 bases separated the two germline ends. CDR3 sequence: CASSRRNNEQFF. CDR3 sequence (DNA): TGTGCCAGCAGCCGGAGGAACAATGAGCAGTTCTTC. Full variable domain (remainder filled in from reference TRBV7-8 and TRBJ2-1): GAGVSQSPRYKVAKRGQDVALRCDPISGHVSLFWYQQALGQGPEFLTYFQNEAQLDKSGLPSDRFFAERPEGSVSTLKIQRTQQEDSAVYLCASSRRNNEQFFGPGTRLTVL.

This clone was seen more than once but under ten times. The gene calls are TRBV11-3 and TRBJ2-1, with 12 positions matching TRBD2. Germline CDR1 SGHNT, CDR2 YENEEA. V gave up 4 bases and J gave up 12 bases; unmatched junction bases: 4. The CDR3 extends over 13 amino acids. This chain's CDR3 is CASSSTSGSRQFF. CDR3 nucleotide sequence: TGTGCCAGCAGCTCGACTAGCGGGAGTCGGCAGTTCTTC.

The chain carries TRBV13 and TRBJ2-5; D is unclear. V lost 5 bases, J lost 7 bases, and 23 bases lay in between. The CDR3 is 16 amino acids. Looked up from germline, CDR1 is PRHDT and CDR2 is FYEKMQ (reference sequence). CDR3 loop: CASSPSWTDYVGTQYF. CDR3 sequence (DNA): TGTGCCAGCAGCCCCTCTTGGACGGATTACGTGGGGACCCAGTACTTC.

This clone occurred a few times. V is TRBV5-6 and J is TRBJ2-7; D is possibly TRBD2 (5 bases). This CDR3 contains 12 residues. From germline, CDR1 is SGHDT and CDR2 YYEEEE. The V end lost 1 base, the J end lost 7 bases, and 9 bases lay between the germline ends. The CDR3 DNA is TGTGCCAGCAGCTTGAACCGGAGGGAGCAGTACTTC. Amino acid sequence: CASSLNRREQYF.